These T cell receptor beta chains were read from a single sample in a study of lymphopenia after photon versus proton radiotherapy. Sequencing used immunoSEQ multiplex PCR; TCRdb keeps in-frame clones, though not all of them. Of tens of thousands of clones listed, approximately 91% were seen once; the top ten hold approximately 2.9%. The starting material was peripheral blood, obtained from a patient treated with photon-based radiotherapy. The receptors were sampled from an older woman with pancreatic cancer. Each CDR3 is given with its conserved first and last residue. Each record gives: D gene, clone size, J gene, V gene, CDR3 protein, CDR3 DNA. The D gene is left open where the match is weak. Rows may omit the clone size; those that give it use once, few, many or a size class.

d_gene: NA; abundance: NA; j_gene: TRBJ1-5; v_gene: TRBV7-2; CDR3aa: CASSSNGRQPQHF; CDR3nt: TGTGCCAGCAGCTCAAACGGGAGACAGCCCCAGCATTTT
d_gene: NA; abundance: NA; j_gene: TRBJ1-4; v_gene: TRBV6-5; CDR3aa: CAAGTGLELFF; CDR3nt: TGTGCCGCGGGAACAGGGTTGGAACTGTTTTTT
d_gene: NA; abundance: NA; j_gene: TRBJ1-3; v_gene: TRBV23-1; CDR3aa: CAGGFQGSGNTIYF; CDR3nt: TGCGCCGGCGGATTCCAGGGCTCTGGAAACACCATATATTTT
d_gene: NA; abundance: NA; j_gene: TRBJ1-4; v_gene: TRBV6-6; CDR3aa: CASTQTTLASKLFF; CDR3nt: TGTGCCAGCACCCAAACCACGCTTGCATCAAAACTGTTTTTT
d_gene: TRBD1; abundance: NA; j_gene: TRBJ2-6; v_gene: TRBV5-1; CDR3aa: CASSPRPGQAFSGANVLTF; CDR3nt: TGCGCCAGCAGCCCTCGGCCGGGACAGGCATTCTCTGGGGCCAACGTCCTGACTTTC
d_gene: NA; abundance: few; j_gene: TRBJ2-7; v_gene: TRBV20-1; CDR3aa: CSARFVYEQYF; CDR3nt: TGCAGTGCTAGGTTCGTGTACGAGCAGTACTTC
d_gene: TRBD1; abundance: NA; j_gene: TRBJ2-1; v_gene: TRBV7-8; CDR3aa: CASSLAGGIFNEQFF; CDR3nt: TGTGCCAGCAGCTTAGCAGGGGGCATTTTCAATGAGCAGTTCTTC
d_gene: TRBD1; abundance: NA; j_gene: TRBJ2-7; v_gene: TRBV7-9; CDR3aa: CASSLGGTGYDEQYF; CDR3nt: TGTGCCAGCAGCTTAGGCGGGACAGGGTACGACGAGCAGTACTTC
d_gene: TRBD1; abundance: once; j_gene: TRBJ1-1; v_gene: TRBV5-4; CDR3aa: CASSLQGVNTEAFF; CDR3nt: TGTGCCAGCAGCCTACAGGGGGTGAACACTGAAGCTTTCTTT
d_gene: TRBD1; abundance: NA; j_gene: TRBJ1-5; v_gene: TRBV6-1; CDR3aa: CASSEGQGSDQPQHF; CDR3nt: TGTGCCAGCAGTGAGGGACAGGGGTCGGATCAGCCCCAGCATTTT
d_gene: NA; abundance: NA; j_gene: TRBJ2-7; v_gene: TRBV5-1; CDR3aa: CASSPGLGTYEQYF; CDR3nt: TGCGCCAGCAGCCCGGGGTTAGGGACCTACGAGCAGTACTTC
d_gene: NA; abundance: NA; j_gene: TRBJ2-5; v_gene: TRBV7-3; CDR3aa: CASSLLGSGETQYF; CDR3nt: TGTGCCAGCAGCTTACTGGGTTCGGGGGAGACCCAGTACTTC
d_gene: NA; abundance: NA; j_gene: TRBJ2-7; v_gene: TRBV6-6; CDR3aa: CASSSRTGPQAEQYF; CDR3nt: TGTGCCAGCAGCTCTAGAACAGGGCCCCAGGCCGAGCAGTACTTC
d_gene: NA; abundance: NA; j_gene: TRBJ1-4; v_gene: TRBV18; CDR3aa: CASSPRRDRTPNEKLFF; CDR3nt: TGTGCCAGCTCACCACGCCGCGACCGTACACCGAATGAAAAACTGTTTTTT
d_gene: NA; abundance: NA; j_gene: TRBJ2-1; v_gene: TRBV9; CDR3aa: CASSVAPSSYNEQFF; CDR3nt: TGTGCCAGCAGCGTAGCCCCGAGCTCCTACAATGAGCAGTTCTTC
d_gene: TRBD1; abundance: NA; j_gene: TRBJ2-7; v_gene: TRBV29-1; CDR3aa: CSVPGQSSYEQYF; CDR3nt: TGCAGCGTCCCGGGACAGAGCTCCTACGAGCAGTACTTC
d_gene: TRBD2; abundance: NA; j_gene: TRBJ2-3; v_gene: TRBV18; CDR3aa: CASSEVAGDPDTQYF; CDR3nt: TGTGCCAGCTCAGAGGTAGCGGGAGATCCAGATACGCAGTATTTT
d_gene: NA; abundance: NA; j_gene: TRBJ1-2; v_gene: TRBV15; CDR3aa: CATSRDRASNYGYTF; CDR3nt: TGTGCCACCAGCAGAGATCGAGCCTCCAACTATGGCTACACCTTC
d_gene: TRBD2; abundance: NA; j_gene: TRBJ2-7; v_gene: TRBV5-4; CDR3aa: CASSLGGLAGDEQYF; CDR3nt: TGTGCCAGCAGCTTGGGGGGACTAGCGGGAGATGAGCAGTACTTC
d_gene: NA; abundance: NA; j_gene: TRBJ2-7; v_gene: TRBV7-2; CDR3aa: CASSLAVGISYEQYF; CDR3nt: TGTGCCAGCAGCTTAGCTGTGGGTATTTCCTACGAGCAGTACTTC
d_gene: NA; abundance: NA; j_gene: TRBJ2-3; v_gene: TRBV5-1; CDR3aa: CASSRSGPDTQYF; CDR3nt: TGCGCCAGCAGCCGATCGGGGCCCGATACGCAGTATTTT
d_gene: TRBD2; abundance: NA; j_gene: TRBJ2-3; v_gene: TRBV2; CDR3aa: CARGTSGRDGTDTQYF; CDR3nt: TGTGCCAGGGGGACTAGCGGGAGGGATGGCACAGATACGCAGTATTTT
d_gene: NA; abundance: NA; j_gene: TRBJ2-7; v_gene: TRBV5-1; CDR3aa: CASSTTAGANTYEQYF; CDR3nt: TGCGCCAGCAGCACTACCGCAGGGGCCAATACCTACGAGCAGTACTTC
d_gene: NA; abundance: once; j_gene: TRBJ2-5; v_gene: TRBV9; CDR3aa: CASSVRPGSGQETQYF; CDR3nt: TGTGCCAGCAGCGTAAGGCCGGGATCAGGTCAAGAGACCCAGTACTTC
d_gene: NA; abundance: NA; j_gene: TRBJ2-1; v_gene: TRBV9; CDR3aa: CASSVEASLHTSYNEQFF; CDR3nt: TGTGCCAGCAGCGTAGAAGCCTCACTCCACACTTCTTACAATGAGCAGTTCTTC
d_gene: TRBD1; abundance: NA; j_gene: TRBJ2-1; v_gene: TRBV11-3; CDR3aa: CASSIDRGSYNEQFF; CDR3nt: TGTGCCAGCAGCATAGACAGGGGGTCCTACAATGAGCAGTTCTTC
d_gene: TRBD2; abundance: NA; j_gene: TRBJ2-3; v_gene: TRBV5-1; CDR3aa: CASSLELAGGIADTQYF; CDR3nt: TGCGCCAGCAGCTTGGAACTAGCGGGAGGAATTGCAGATACGCAGTATTTT
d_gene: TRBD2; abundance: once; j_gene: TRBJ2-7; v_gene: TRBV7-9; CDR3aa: CASSLAVLAGGLYEQYF; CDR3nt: TGTGCCAGCAGCTTAGCCGTCCTAGCGGGAGGACTTTACGAGCAGTACTTC
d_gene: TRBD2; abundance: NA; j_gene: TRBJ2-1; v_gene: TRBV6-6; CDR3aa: CASRQLAGGSNEQFF; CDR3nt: TGTGCCAGCAGACAACTAGCGGGAGGGTCCAATGAGCAGTTCTTC
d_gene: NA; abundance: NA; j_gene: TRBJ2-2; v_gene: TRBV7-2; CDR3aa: CASSLRGVNTGELFF; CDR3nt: TGTGCCAGCAGCTTACGAGGGGTGAACACCGGGGAGCTGTTTTTT
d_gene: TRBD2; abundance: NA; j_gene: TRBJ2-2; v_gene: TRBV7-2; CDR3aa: CASSPPTSGGFPGELFF; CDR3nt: TGTGCCAGCAGCCCACCAACTAGCGGGGGATTCCCCGGGGAGCTGTTTTTT
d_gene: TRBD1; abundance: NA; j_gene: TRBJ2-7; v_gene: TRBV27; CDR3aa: CASSMGPGTGGYEQYF; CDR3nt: TGTGCCAGCAGTATGGGGCCCGGGACAGGGGGCTACGAGCAGTACTTC
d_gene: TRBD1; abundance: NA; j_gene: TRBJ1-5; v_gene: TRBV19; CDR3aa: CASSATGVNQPQHF; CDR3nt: TGTGCCAGTAGTGCGACAGGGGTCAATCAGCCCCAGCATTTT